The 3 T cell receptor beta chains given below trace back to one sample, sequenced in a study of blood T cells in healthy people across ages. PCR was performed a second time for about 7 to 11 cycles using a sample-barcoded 5' primer and a J-beta primer mix. TCRdb fed the 5' RACE reads into MiXCR, producing one record per CDR3 protein. The profile shows over 450,000 distinct CDR3 sequences, nearly 25% of them singletons. The data were also submitted as part of a second study, on T cells of mothers and their children.

The material sequenced was blood. Every receptor here comes from a boy aged 10-17 years in good health.

The sample holds a few counts of this clonotype. CDR3 protein: CASSYSSSRRSSYEQYF. Here the CDR3 DNA reads TGTGCCAGCAGTTACTCGTCTAGCCGAAGGAGCTCCTACGAGCAGTACTTC. V usage is TRBV6-5 and J usage is TRBJ2-7, with D perhaps TRBD2 (5 bases). Between the trimmed V and J ends, which lost 0 bases and 0 bases, there was a span of 15 bases. Germline CDR1 and CDR2: MNHEY and SVGAGI. The CDR3 runs 17 residues.

The sample holds a few counts of this clonotype. The chain joins TRBV5-6 to TRBJ2-1, with D perhaps given as TRBD1 or TRBD2 (5 bases each). Trimming shortened V by 0 bases and J by 9 bases, and 7 bases separated the two germline ends. CDR3 length: 12 amino acids. CDR1 and CDR2 from the germline V gene are SGHDT and YYEEEE. The CDR3 spells CASSLGDGEQFF. Here the CDR3 DNA reads TGTGCCAGCAGCTTGGGGGACGGTGAGCAGTTCTTC.

This clonotype occurred a few times. The junction differs from germline at one of its ends, possibly a read error. CDR3 amino acids: CASGLIEGSYDEQFF. The CDR3 DNA reads as TGTGCTAGTGGTTTGATAGAGGGCTCCTACGATGAGCAGTTCTTC. V is TRBV12-5 and J is TRBJ2-1; D may be TRBD2 (5 bases). CDR3 length: 15 amino acids. Germline assignment: CDR1 LGHNT and CDR2 FRNRAP.